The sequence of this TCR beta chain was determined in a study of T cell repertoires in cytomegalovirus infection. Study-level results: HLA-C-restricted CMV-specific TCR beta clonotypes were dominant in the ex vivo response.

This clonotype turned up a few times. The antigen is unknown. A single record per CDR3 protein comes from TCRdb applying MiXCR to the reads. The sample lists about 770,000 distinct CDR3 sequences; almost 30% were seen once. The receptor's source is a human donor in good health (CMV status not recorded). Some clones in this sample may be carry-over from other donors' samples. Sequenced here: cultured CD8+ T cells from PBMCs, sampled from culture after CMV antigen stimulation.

Here the CDR3 reads CASSPDRETQETQYF. The DNA of the CDR3 is TGTGCCAGCAGTCCCGACAGGGAAACTCAAGAGACCCAGTACTTC. The rearrangement uses TRBV7-6 and TRBJ2-5; 7 nucleotides agree with TRBD1. After removal of 6 bases from V and 2 bases from J, the junction contained 9 bases not matched to a gene. This CDR3 contains 15 residues. The germline V gene encodes CDR1 SGHVS and CDR2 FNYEAQ.